Listed below are T cell receptor beta chains from one sample, sequenced in a study of OX40 agonist ivuxolimab in advanced cancers. Clones were sequenced by immunoSEQ multiplex PCR, and TCRdb holds only the in-frame ones, with some missing. The sample has around 62,000 clones, approximately 89% seen once. The specimen was CD4+ or CD8+ T cells sorted from blood, collected in a trial of the OX40 agonist ivuxolimab. The receptors shown here come from an adult with an advanced solid tumor such as melanoma, head and neck, liver or kidney cancer. Both conserved end residues are part of each CDR3. D genes are given only for firm matches. Some rows mark clone size as missing; the rest say once, few, many or name a class of expanded clone.

once	TRBJ2-7	.	TRBV9	TGTGCCAGCAGCGTAGTCGGGGATAGGAGCGAGCAGTACTTC	CASSVVGDRSEQYF
.	TRBJ1-2	.	TRBV28	TGTGCCAGCAGTTTATTTAAGGTTAGGATCTACACCTTC	CASSLFKVRIYTF
.	TRBJ2-2	.	TRBV7-2	TGTGCCAGCAGCCCCCAAGGGGGGAGAGGCACCGGGGAGCTGTTTTTT	CASSPQGGRGTGELFF
.	TRBJ2-2	.	TRBV6-5	TGTGCCAGCGGAAAGAGACGAACCGGGGAGCTGTTTTTT	CASGKRRTGELFF
.	TRBJ1-3	.	TRBV28	TGTGCCAGCAGCCTAGACCCAAGTATTGGGGGAATGGCAGGATCTGGAAACACCATATATTTT	CASSLDPSIGGMAGSGNTIYF
.	TRBJ2-3	TRBD2	TRBV7-9	TGTGCCAGCAGCCTGACTAGGGCGGGAGACACAGATACGCAGTATTTT	CASSLTRAGDTDTQYF
.	TRBJ2-2	.	TRBV28	.	CAKEDYKCLGLFF
.	TRBJ2-3	.	TRBV4-3	TGCGCCAGCAGCCAAGATAGAACGGGAGACTCAGATACGCAGTATTTT	CASSQDRTGDSDTQYF
.	TRBJ2-1	TRBD2	TRBV9	TGTGCCAGCAGCGTAGTTGGGACTAGCGAAAATGAGCAGTTCTTC	CASSVVGTSENEQFF
.	TRBJ1-2	TRBD1	TRBV28	TGTGCCAGCAGTTTCCCACAGGGGGCGAGGGGCTACACCTTC	CASSFPQGARGYTF
.	TRBJ1-1	.	TRBV25-1	TGTGCCAGCAGTGAATTAGGGCCCAACACTGAAGCTTTCTTT	CASSELGPNTEAFF
.	TRBJ2-5	TRBD1	TRBV19	TGTGCCAGTAGTAGTGGACAGGGTTGGGAGACCCAGTACTTC	CASSSGQGWETQYF
.	TRBJ1-5	.	TRBV7-2	TGTGCCAGCAGCTTAAATGGCGGTCAGCCCCAGCATTTT	CASSLNGGQPQHF
.	TRBJ2-1	.	TRBV19	TGTGCCAGTAGTATTGATCAGATTAATGAGCAGTTCTTC	CASSIDQINEQFF
.	TRBJ2-1	TRBD2	TRBV28	TGTGCCAGCACGACCAGACTAGCGGGAGTAGAGGGGTCCTACAATGAGCAGTTCTTC	CASTTRLAGVEGSYNEQFF
.	TRBJ1-4	.	TRBV4-3	TGCGCCAGCAGCCAGGTCTACACGGACAGTAATGAAAAACTGTTTTTT	CASSQVYTDSNEKLFF
.	TRBJ2-3	.	TRBV28	TGTGCCAGCAGTTTGCGGGTGGGAGTGGCAGATACGCAGTATTTT	CASSLRVGVADTQYF
.	TRBJ2-2	.	TRBV7-9	TGTGCCAGCAGCGACCTGGGGGGGCCCAGTCATCCCGGGGAGCTGTTTTTT	CASSDLGGPSHPGELFF
.	TRBJ1-2	.	TRBV7-2	TGTGCCAGCAGCCCGGCCTCGCGGGACTATGGCTACACCTTC	CASSPASRDYGYTF
.	TRBJ2-5	.	TRBV19	TGTGCCAGTAGTATAAACCAGGGAAGCGAGACCCAGTACTTC	CASSINQGSETQYF
.	TRBJ2-7	TRBD2	TRBV7-2	TGTGCCAGCAGCTTAGGTCTAGCGGGTCTTCCCTACGAGCAGTACTTC	CASSLGLAGLPYEQYF
.	TRBJ2-7	TRBD2	TRBV6-1	TGTGCCAGCAGTGATTCTTTAAGACGGCGGGAGGGCGACCGCGAGCAGTACTTC	CASSDSLRRREGDREQYF
.	TRBJ2-1	.	TRBV28	TGTGCCAGCAGATCCCCGCCGGGACCTACAGGGCCTGAGCAGTTCTTC	CASRSPPGPTGPEQFF
.	TRBJ1-2	.	TRBV1	TGCACCAGCAGCCAAGATGGGGGCCCGGACAGAAGAAATGGAAGGCAGTACTATGGCTACACCTTC	CTSSQDGGPDRRNGRQYYGYTF
few	TRBJ2-1	TRBD2	TRBV11-2	TGTGCCAGCAGCCAAACTAGCGGGACATACAATGAGCAGTTCTTC	CASSQTSGTYNEQFF
.	TRBJ2-7	.	TRBV28	TGTGCCAGCAGGGGAGGGACATCGGCCTACGAGCAGTACTTC	CASRGGTSAYEQYF
.	TRBJ2-7	.	TRBV10-1	TGCGCCAGCAGTGAGTCGTGGGAAACTGATACCTACGAGCAGTACTTC	CASSESWETDTYEQYF
.	TRBJ2-1	.	TRBV28	TGTGCCAGCAGTTTACTCTATGAGCAGTTCTTC	CASSLLYEQFF
once	TRBJ2-1	TRBD2	TRBV10-3	TGTGCCATCAGTGTCGGACTAGCGGGAGGAGGGCCAAATGAGCAGTTCTTC	CAISVGLAGGGPNEQFF